This T cell receptor beta chain was documented in a study of T cell repertoires in cytomegalovirus infection. A remark on this clonotype: Its antigen is not identified.

TCRdb re-called the reads through MiXCR, storing one row per CDR3 protein. The data hold approximately 910,000 distinct CDR3 sequences, with around 30% observed a single time. This CDR3 is 18 amino acids long. The V gene lost 1 base and the J gene lost 4 bases, with 24 bases spanning the gap. CDR1 is SQVTM and CDR2 is ANQGSEA in the germline V gene. Material: cultured CD8+ T cells from PBMCs, obtained from culture after CMV antigen stimulation. The receptor comes from a human donor in good health (CMV status not recorded). Some clones in this sample may be carry-over from other donors' samples. This sequence joins TRBV29-1 and TRBJ2-3; the D gene is possibly TRBD2 (7 bases). CDR3 sequence reads: CSVEGAVAGAPSADTQYF. In DNA, the CDR3 is TGCAGCGTTGAAGGGGCCGTCGCGGGGGCGCCTTCCGCAGATACGCAGTATTTT.